This T cell receptor beta chain was observed in a study of CD8 T cells in Susac syndrome. The patients with Susac syndrome satisfied recently defined diagnostic criteria for either definite or probable disease. An input of about 0.5 to 1 ug of RNA was subjected to reverse transcription using random hexamers. TCRdb re-called the immunoSEQ multiplex PCR reads through MiXCR, storing one row per CDR3 protein. The data contain about 150,000 distinct CDR3 sequences, 90% to 96% of them singletons. The source of this sequence is a human donor with Susac syndrome. The sample consisted of CD4+ T cells from PBMCs.

CDR3 in amino acids: CASSPLRFGEQFF. The CDR3 nucleotides read TGTGCCAGCAGCCCCTTGCGGTTTGGTGAGCAGTTCTTC. The rearrangement links TRBV3-1 to TRBJ2-1; D unresolved. CDR1 is LGHDT, CDR2 YNNKEL, per germline (reference sequence). V was cut by 4 bases and J by 9 bases, with 13 bases left in between. The CDR3 length is 13 residues.